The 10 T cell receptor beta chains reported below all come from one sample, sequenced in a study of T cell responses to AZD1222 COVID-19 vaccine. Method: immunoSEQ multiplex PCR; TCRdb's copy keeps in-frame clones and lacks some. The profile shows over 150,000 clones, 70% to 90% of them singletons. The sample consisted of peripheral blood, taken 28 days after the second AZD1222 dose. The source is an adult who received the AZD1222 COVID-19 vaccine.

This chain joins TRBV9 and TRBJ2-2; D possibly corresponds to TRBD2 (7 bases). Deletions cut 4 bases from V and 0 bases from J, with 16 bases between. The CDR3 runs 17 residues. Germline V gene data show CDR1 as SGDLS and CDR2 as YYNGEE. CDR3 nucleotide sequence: TGTGCCAGCAGCCCTCCCGTGGGGGGGCCGAACACCGGGGAGCTGTTTTTT. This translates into CASSPPVGGPNTGELFF. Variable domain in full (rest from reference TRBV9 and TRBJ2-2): DSGVTQTPKHLITATGQRVTLRCSPRSGDLSVYWYQQSLDQGLQFLIQYYNGEERAKGNILERFSAQQFPDLHSELNLSSLELGDSALYFCASSPPVGGPNTGELFFGEGSRLTVL.

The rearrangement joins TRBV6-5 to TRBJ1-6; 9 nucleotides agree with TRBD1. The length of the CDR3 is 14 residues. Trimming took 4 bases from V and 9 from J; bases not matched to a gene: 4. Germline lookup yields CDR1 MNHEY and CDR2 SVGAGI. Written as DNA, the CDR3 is TGTGCCAGCAGTTCTACAGGGGGCGGTTCACCCCTCCACTTT. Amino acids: CASSSTGGGSPLHF.

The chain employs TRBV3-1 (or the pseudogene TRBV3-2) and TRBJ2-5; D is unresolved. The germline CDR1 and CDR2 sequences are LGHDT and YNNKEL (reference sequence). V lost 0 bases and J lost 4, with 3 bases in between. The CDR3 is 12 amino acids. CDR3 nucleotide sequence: TGTGCCAGCAGCCAAGATCGAGAGACCCAGTACTTC. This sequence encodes CASSQDRETQYF.

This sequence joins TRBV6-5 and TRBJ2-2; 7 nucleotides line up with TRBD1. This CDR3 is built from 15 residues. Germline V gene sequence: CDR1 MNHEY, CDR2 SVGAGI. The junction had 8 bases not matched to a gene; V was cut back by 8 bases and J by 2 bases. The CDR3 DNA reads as TGTGCCAGCCCACCGGGACAGAAAAACACCGGGGAGCTGTTTTTT. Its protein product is CASPPGQKNTGELFF.

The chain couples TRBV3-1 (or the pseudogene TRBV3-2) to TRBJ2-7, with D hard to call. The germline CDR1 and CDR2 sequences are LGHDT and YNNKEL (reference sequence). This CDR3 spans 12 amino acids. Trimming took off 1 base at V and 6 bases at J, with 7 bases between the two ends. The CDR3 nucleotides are TGTGCCAGCAGCCAAGTGGAGTCCGAGCAGTACTTC. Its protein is CASSQVESEQYF.

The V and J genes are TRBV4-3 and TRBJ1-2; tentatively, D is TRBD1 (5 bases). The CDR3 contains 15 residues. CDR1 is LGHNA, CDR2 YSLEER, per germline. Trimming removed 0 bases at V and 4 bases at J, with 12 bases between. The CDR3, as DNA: TGCGCCAGCAGCCAAGAGGGGGTCAGACCCTATGGCTACACCTTC. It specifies CASSQEGVRPYGYTF.

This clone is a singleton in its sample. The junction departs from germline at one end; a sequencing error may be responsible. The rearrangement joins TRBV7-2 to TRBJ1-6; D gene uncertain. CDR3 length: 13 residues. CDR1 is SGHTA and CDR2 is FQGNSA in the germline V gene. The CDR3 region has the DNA TGTGCCAGCAGCCTAGCTGGGAATTCACCCCTCCACTTT. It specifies CASSLAGNSPLHF.

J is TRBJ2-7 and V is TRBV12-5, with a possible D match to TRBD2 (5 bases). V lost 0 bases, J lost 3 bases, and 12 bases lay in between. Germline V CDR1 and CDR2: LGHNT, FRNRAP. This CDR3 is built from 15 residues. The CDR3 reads CASGLVIVGGYEQYF. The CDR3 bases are TGTGCTAGTGGTTTGGTAATAGTAGGAGGCTACGAGCAGTACTTC.

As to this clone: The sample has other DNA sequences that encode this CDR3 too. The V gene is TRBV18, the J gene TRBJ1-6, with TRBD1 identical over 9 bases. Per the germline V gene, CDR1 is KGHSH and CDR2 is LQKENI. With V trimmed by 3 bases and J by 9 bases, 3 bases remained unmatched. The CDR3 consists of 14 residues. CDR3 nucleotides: TGTGCCAGCTCACCGGGACAGGGTGGTTCACCCCTCCACTTT. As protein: CASSPGQGGSPLHF.

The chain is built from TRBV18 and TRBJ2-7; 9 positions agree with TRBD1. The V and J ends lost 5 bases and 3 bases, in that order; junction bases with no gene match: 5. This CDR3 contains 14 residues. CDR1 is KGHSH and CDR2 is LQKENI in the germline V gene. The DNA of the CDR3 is TGTGCCAGCTCATTGGGACAGGGTGTCTACGAGCAGTACTTC. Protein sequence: CASSLGQGVYEQYF.